This TCR beta chain was recovered during a study of T-cell memory formation after mild COVID-19. The overall study: TCR clusters were mostly donor specific. Findings and caveats of the study: Nothing confirmed that second-wave clones peaking on day 37 were specific for SARS-CoV-2. The pre-infection memory compartment contained some responding clones, suggesting cross-reactive memory joined.

TCRdb independently ran MiXCR on the 5' RACE reads; one entry per CDR3 protein. The table lists approximately 190,000 distinct CDR3 sequences, around 18% of them singletons. CDR1 DFQATT and CDR2 SNEGSKA come from the germline V gene (reference sequence). Trimming shortened V by 6 bases and J by 0 bases, and 11 bases separated the two germline ends. The CDR3 is 13 amino acids. This clonotype was observed a handful of times. What it recognizes is unknown. The chain joins TRBV20-1 to TRBJ1-1; D is ambiguous. This receptor was obtained from an adult woman who had mild COVID-19 (a few samples of this study predate the infection). Cell type and time point are not known. Source material: PBMCs or a T cell subset sorted from them (not recorded which). The CDR3: CSALDRLNTEAFF. The DNA for the CDR3 is TGCAGTGCCCTGGACCGCCTGAACACTGAAGCTTTCTTT.